The 14 T cell receptor beta chains presented below share a single source sample, sequenced in a study of blood T cell repertoires in COVID-19. Generated by immunoSEQ multiplex PCR, the TCRdb table keeps only in-frame clones and is missing some. The table lists about 140,000 clones, approximately 83% of them singletons, with 3% to 5% in the top ten. The sequenced sample was peripheral blood. The source of these receptors is a woman aged 55-70 years with acute or convalescent COVID-19.

The CDR3 coding sequence is TGTGCCACCAGTGGCCGGACAGGGGCCCTATACAATGAGCAGTTCTTC. Amino acids: CATSGRTGALYNEQFF. V is TRBV24-1 and J is TRBJ2-1, with TRBD1 identical over 9 bases. The CDR3 extends over 16 amino acids. Germline V gene lookup returns CDR1 KGHDR and CDR2 SFDVKD. The V and J ends lost 5 bases and 4 bases, in that order; junction bases with no gene match: 8.

The chain has TRBV24-1 and TRBJ2-7; D might be TRBD1 (5 bases). V was shortened by 2 bases and J by 3 bases, with 16 bases between the two germline ends. CDR3 length: 16 residues. Germline loops: CDR1 KGHDR, CDR2 SFDVKD. CDR3 in DNA: TGTGCCACCAGTGATTCTTCTGGACACCTAGACTACGAGCAGTACTTC. Translated: CATSDSSGHLDYEQYF.

The chain links TRBV7-8 to TRBJ2-7; 9 positions match TRBD1. Germline-derived CDR1 and CDR2 are SGHVS and FQNEAQ. The CDR3 has 15 amino acids. V dropped 6 bases and J dropped 0; count of bases not matched to a gene: 6. CDR3 sequence (DNA): TGTGCCAGCAGGCGCGACAGGGGGAACTCCTACGAGCAGTACTTC. This translates into CASRRDRGNSYEQYF. Full variable domain (outside the CDR3, taken from reference TRBV7-8 and TRBJ2-7): GAGVSQSPRYKVAKRGQDVALRCDPISGHVSLFWYQQALGQGPEFLTYFQNEAQLDKSGLPSDRFFAERPEGSVSTLKIQRTQQEDSAVYLCASRRDRGNSYEQYFGPGTRLTVT.

The genes are TRBV24-1 and TRBJ2-5, with D possibly TRBD1 on 5 matching bases. Deletions cut 3 bases from V and 5 bases from J, with 9 bases between. CDR1 and CDR2 from the germline V gene are KGHDR and SFDVKD. The CDR3 sequence is 13 residues long. The CDR3 region is CATSDQGMETQYF. CDR3 in DNA: TGTGCCACCAGTGATCAGGGTATGGAGACCCAGTACTTC.

The chain couples TRBV19 to TRBJ2-1; D not resolved. The CDR3 has 12 residues. Germline CDR1 and CDR2: LNHDA and SQIVND (reference sequence). Trimming left V 7 bases short and J 6 bases short, with 10 bases between. The CDR3 region is CASKTNGNEQFF. The CDR3, as DNA: TGTGCCAGTAAGACAAACGGCAATGAGCAGTTCTTC.

The chain links TRBV28 to TRBJ2-1, with a weak D call TRBD2 (6 bases). This CDR3 has 15 amino acids. Germline V gives CDR1 MDHEN, CDR2 SYDVKM. V lost 0 bases, J lost 10 bases, and 16 bases lay in between. DNA of the CDR3: TGTGCCAGCAGTTTATGGGAGAACCCGGGGGTCGAGCAGTTCTTC. Protein product: CASSLWENPGVEQFF.

This sequence joins TRBV28 and TRBJ2-7; TRBD2 is a possible D gene (6 bases). The ends were cut back, 2 bases at V and 5 bases at J, with 7 bases in the middle. The germline V gene has CDR1 MDHEN and CDR2 SYDVKM. The CDR3 sequence is 12 residues long. The CDR3 loop is CASSLGGNEQYF. The CDR3 region has the DNA TGTGCCAGCAGTTTAGGGGGGAACGAGCAGTACTTC.

This chain uses TRBV14 with TRBJ2-7; 8 bases agree with TRBD2. Germline CDR1 is SGHDN and CDR2 is FVKESK. This CDR3 contains 14 residues. The V gene end was trimmed by 3 bases and the J gene end by 4 bases; junction bases not matched to a gene: 5. The CDR3 bases are TGTGCCAGCAGCCAGACCGGACTAGCTTACGAGCAGTACTTC. Amino acid sequence: CASSQTGLAYEQYF.

This clone was recorded only once. CDR3 loop: CASSSPRNIQYF. CDR3 bases: TGTGCCAGCAGTTCGCCTAGAAACATTCAGTACTTC. This chain joins TRBV27 and TRBJ2-4, with unresolved D. Germline values: CDR1 MNHEY, CDR2 SMNVEV (reference sequence). This CDR3 is 12 amino acids long. The V gene lost 4 bases and the J gene lost 6 bases, with 7 bases spanning the gap.

The chain links TRBV12-3 or TRBV12-4 to TRBJ2-1; TRBD2 matches 12 bases. Germline trimming cut 6 bases from V and 11 bases from J; bases unmatched to any gene: 5. This CDR3 is built from 13 residues. This chain's CDR3 is CASRTSGSQQQFF. The DNA of the CDR3 is TGTGCCAGCAGGACTAGCGGGAGTCAACAGCAGTTCTTC.

This chain joins TRBV5-4 and TRBJ2-2, with a weak D call TRBD1 (6 bases). The V and J ends lost 4 bases and 2 bases respectively, with 12 bases between them. Germline loops: CDR1 SGHNT, CDR2 YYREEE (reference sequence). CDR3 size: 15 residues. The CDR3 DNA reads as TGTGCCAGCAGCGCCGGACAGTTCAACACCGGGGAGCTGTTTTTT. Its protein is CASSAGQFNTGELFF.

The CDR3 loop reads CASSPPSSYEQYF. The CDR3 DNA reads TGTGCCAGCTCACCACCCAGCTCCTACGAGCAGTACTTC. The gene calls are TRBV18 and TRBJ2-7, with no clear D. V was clipped by 0 bases and J by 0 bases, with 3 bases between them. CDR1 and CDR2 from the germline V gene are KGHSH and LQKENI. The CDR3 is 13 residues long.

This chain uses TRBV13 with TRBJ2-1; TRBD1 aligns across 7 bases. Germline V CDR1 and CDR2: PRHDT, FYEKMQ (reference sequence). With V trimmed by 5 bases and J by 8 bases, 6 bases remained unmatched. This CDR3 has 13 residues. The CDR3 DNA sequence: TGTGCCAGCAGCCCGGGACAGTCGGATGAGCAGTTCTTC. Amino acids: CASSPGQSDEQFF. Using reference TRBV13 and TRBJ2-1 for the parts outside the CDR3, the full variable domain is AAGVIQSPRHLIKEKRETATLKCYPIPRHDTVYWYQQGPGQDPQFLISFYEKMQSDKGSIPDRFSAQQFSDYHSELNMSSLELGDSALYFCASSPGQSDEQFFGPGTRLTVL.

CDR3 sequence reads: CASSLAEDRGWTEAFF. The CDR3 region has the DNA TGTGCCAGCAGCTTGGCCGAGGACAGGGGGTGGACTGAAGCTTTCTTT. V and J are TRBV5-5 and TRBJ1-1; 10 bases map to TRBD1. From germline, CDR1 is SGHKS and CDR2 YYEKEE (reference sequence). With 0 bases clipped from V and 5 bases from J, the junction kept 7 bases outside the gene matches. This CDR3 comprises 16 residues.